This T cell receptor (beta chain) was sequenced during a study of regulatory T cells in long-lasting Graves disease. Combining iRepertoire HTBI primers with Arm-PCR of CDR3 regions, the authors built TCR beta libraries. TCRdb re-analysed the multiplex PCR reads in MiXCR, keeping a single row per CDR3 protein. The sample has about 400,000 distinct CDR3 sequences, 15% to 18% seen once; the top ten hold approximately 21%. This clonotype was detected ten times or more. Time point meaning: newly diagnosed GD, antithyroid drugs for less than 3 months. From PBMCs, RNA was extracted and then used to make the TCR library. Sequences were derived from peripheral blood mononuclear cells (PBMCs), sampled at new diagnosis, from a patient treated with antithyroid drugs. The sequence was obtained from a female donor with Graves disease.

The CDR3, as DNA: TGCAGTGCTAGAGAAACAGGGCTTCTGGACTATGGCTACACCTTC. Protein product: CSARETGLLDYGYTF. V and J are TRBV20-1 and TRBJ1-2; TRBD1 is a possible D gene (6 bases). The V gene lost 0 bases and the J gene lost 3 bases, with 14 bases spanning the gap. In germline, CDR1 is DFQATT, CDR2 SNEGSKA (reference sequence). The CDR3 sequence is 15 residues long.